The 9 T cell receptor beta chains given below trace back to one sample, sequenced in a study of control samples from healthy donors and cancer patients. Assay used: immunoSEQ multiplex PCR; TCRdb lists only in-frame clones, some missing. The data show about 230,000 clones, approximately 80% seen once. The specimen was PBMCs. These receptors originate from a woman in her sixties or seventies with lung cancer.

The chain has TRBV6-5 and TRBJ1-6, with 11 bases that match TRBD1. The J segment lost 10 bases and the V segment lost 3 bases, leaving 8 bases of the junction unmatched. The germline V gene has CDR1 MNHEY and CDR2 SVGAGI. The CDR3 is 16 amino acids. This chain's CDR3 is CASSYGQGARGSPLHF. The CDR3 bases are TGTGCCAGCAGTTATGGACAGGGGGCGCGGGGATCACCCCTCCACTTT.

The chain couples TRBV9 to TRBJ2-1; 10 bases fit TRBD2. The CDR3 is made up of 15 amino acids. Germline CDR1 is SGDLS and CDR2 is YYNGEE. The J segment lost 2 bases and the V segment lost 2 bases, leaving 1 base of the junction unmatched. The DNA for the CDR3 is TGTGCCAGCAGCGTTAGCGGGGGGCCCTACAATGAGCAGTTCTTC. The encoded protein is CASSVSGGPYNEQFF.

The rearrangement joins TRBV3-1 (or the pseudogene TRBV3-2) to TRBJ2-6; 7 bases are a match to TRBD1. CDR3 length: 15 amino acids. Germline loops: CDR1 LGHDT, CDR2 YNNKEL (reference sequence). V lost 5 bases, J lost 4 bases, and 5 bases stayed unmatched. Written as DNA, the CDR3 is TGTGCCAGCAGCTCTACAGGGGTGGGGGCCAACGTCCTGACTTTC. It codes for CASSSTGVGANVLTF.

The chain joins TRBV21-1 to TRBJ1-4; TRBD1 is the table's D call, not checked against the DNA. TRBV21-1 is classified as a pseudogene. The CDR3 is 17 residues long. This chain's CDR3 is CASSKPYDRAGNEKLFF. The CDR3 region has the DNA TGTGCCAGCAGCAAACCCTATGACAGGGCTGGTAATGAAAAACTGTTTTTT.

This clone was seen once. The chain combines TRBV9 with TRBJ2-3; the D is unclear. Germline V gives CDR1 SGDLS, CDR2 YYNGEE. V lost 4 bases and J 6 bases, leaving 12 bases between the germline ends. The CDR3 runs 13 residues. The CDR3 region is CASSPASKDTQYF. The CDR3 DNA reads as TGTGCCAGCAGCCCCGCCTCTAAGGATACGCAGTATTTT.

V is TRBV10-2 and J is TRBJ2-2; no reliable D call. Looked up from germline, CDR1 is WSHSY and CDR2 is SAAADI. Trimming cost V 5 bases and J 1 base, with 5 bases left between them. The CDR3 extends over 13 amino acids. CDR3 DNA sequence: TGCGCCAGCAGTCAGATGAACACCGGGGAGCTGTTTTTT. Translating gives CASSQMNTGELFF.

This chain joins TRBV14 and TRBJ1-1; D not resolved. Trimming took off 5 bases at V and 0 bases at J, with 22 bases between the two ends. The CDR3 sequence is 18 residues long. The germline gives CDR1 SGHDN, CDR2 FVKESK. Here the CDR3 reads CASSKRFLPRPMNTEAFF. CDR3 nucleotides: TGTGCCAGCAGCAAGAGGTTTTTGCCCAGGCCCATGAACACTGAAGCTTTCTTT.

The V call is TRBV6-6, the J call TRBJ1-2; D not resolved. Germline assignment: CDR1 MNHNY and CDR2 SVGAGI (reference sequence). V was pared by 2 bases and J by 8 bases, with 12 bases between. This CDR3 is 13 amino acids long. CDR3 in amino acids: CASSYPQPGGYTF. For the CDR3, the DNA is TGTGCCAGCAGTTACCCACAACCGGGAGGCTACACCTTC.

The rearrangement uses TRBV1 and TRBJ2-1; TRBD1 was called by the table and not checked on the DNA. TRBV1 is termed a pseudogene. The CDR3 totals 16 residues. The CDR3 DNA sequence: TGCACCAGCAGCCAATGCGCCGGGACAGGGAAAAATGAGCAGTTCTTC. Amino acid sequence: CTSSQCAGTGKNEQFF.